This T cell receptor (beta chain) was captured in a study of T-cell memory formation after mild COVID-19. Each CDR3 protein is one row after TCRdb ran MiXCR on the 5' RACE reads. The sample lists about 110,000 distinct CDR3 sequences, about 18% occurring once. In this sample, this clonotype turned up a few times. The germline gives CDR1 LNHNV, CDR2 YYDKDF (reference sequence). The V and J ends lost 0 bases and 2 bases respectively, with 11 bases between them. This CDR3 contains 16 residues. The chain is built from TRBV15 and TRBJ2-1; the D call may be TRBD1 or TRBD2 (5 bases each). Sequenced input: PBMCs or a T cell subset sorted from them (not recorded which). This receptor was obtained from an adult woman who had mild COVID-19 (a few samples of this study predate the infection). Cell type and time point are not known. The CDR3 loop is CATSRDNGGTYNEQFF. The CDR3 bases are TGTGCCACCAGCAGAGATAATGGGGGTACCTACAATGAGCAGTTCTTC.